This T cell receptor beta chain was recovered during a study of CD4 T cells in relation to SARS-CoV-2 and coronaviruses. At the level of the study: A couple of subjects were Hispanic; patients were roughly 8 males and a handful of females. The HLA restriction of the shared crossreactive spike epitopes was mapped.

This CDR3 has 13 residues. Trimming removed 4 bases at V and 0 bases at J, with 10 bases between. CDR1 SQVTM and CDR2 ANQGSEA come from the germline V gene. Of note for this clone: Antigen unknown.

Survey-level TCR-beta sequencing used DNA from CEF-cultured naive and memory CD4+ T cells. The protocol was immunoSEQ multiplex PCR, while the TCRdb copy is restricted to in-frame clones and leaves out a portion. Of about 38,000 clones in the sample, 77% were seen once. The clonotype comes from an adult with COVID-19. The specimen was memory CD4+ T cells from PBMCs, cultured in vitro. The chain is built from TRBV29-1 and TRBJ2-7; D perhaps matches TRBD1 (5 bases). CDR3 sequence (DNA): TGCAGCGTTGCCAACAGGTTCTCCTACGAGCAGTACTTC. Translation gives CSVANRFSYEQYF.